The 14 T cell receptor beta chains given below trace back to one sample, sequenced in a study of cytomegalovirus exposure and HLA in healthy donors. Using immunoSEQ multiplex PCR, the repertoire was profiled, and TCRdb retains in-frame clones only, with some absent. The sample has roughly 260,000 clones; about 90% are singletons. Sequencing input: PBMCs. The receptors shown here come from a young woman in good health and CMV-seronegative.

The CDR3 nucleotides are TGTGCCAGCAGCCTCCCCAATCGGGATTGGCAGTACTTC. This encodes CASSLPNRDWQYF. V and J are TRBV7-9 and TRBJ2-7; possibly TRBD2 for D (5 bases). Germline CDR1 and CDR2: SEHNR and FQNEAQ (reference sequence). The germline V and J ends were trimmed by 5 bases and 9 bases, with 17 bases remaining between them. This CDR3 spans 13 amino acids.

The rearrangement links TRBV6-1 to TRBJ2-7, with 9 bases lining up with TRBD1. The CDR3 sequence is 15 residues long. The J segment lost 3 bases and the V segment lost 10 bases, leaving 13 bases of the junction unmatched. Germline CDR1 MNHNS, CDR2 SASEGT. Here the CDR3 reads CATTSEGQGRYEQYV. CDR3 nucleotides: TGTGCCACCACAAGTGAAGGACAGGGGCGCTACGAGCAGTACGTC.

The chain is built from TRBV5-1 and TRBJ2-3; 9 nucleotides agree with TRBD1. CDR3 length: 15 amino acids. From germline, CDR1 is SGHRS and CDR2 YFSETQ. V lost 0 bases to trimming and J lost 6 bases; unmatched junction nucleotides: 5. CDR3 region: CASSLAGTGGDTQYF. Written as DNA, the CDR3 is TGCGCCAGCAGCTTGGCCGGAACAGGGGGCGATACGCAGTATTTT. The full variable domain, with the rest looked up from reference TRBV5-1 and TRBJ2-3, is KAGVTQTPRYLIKTRGQQVTLSCSPISGHRSVSWYQQTPGQGLQFLFEYFSETQRNKGNFPGRFSGRQFSNSRSEMNVSTLELGDSALYLCASSLAGTGGDTQYFGPGTRLTVL.

This rearrangement joins TRBV6-1 to TRBJ1-1, with D unclear. The CDR3 loop spans 13 amino acids. The germline V gene encodes CDR1 MNHNS and CDR2 SASEGT. Trimming shortened V by 5 bases and J by 3 bases, and 10 bases separated the two germline ends. The CDR3, as DNA: TGTGCCAGCAGTACTAGACTCCACACTGAAGCTTTCTTT. Translated, it gives CASSTRLHTEAFF.

The chain uses TRBV27 and TRBJ1-2, with D possibly matching TRBD1 (6 bases). The length of the CDR3 is 15 residues. Germline V gene lookup returns CDR1 MNHEY and CDR2 SMNVEV (reference sequence). Between the trimmed V and J ends, which lost 0 bases and 4 bases, there was a span of 12 bases. In DNA form, the CDR3 reads TGTGCCAGCAGTTTATCGCCAGGGGCGATCTATGGCTACACCTTC. Translated: CASSLSPGAIYGYTF.

The rearrangement links TRBV2 to TRBJ1-4; possibly TRBD1 for D (5 bases). The germline V and J ends were trimmed by 7 bases and 8 bases, with 11 bases remaining between them. The length of the CDR3 is 12 residues. Germline assignment: CDR1 SNHLY and CDR2 FYNNEI. Here the CDR3 reads CASIGAGEKLFF. CDR3 nucleotide sequence: TGTGCCAGCATAGGGGCAGGCGAAAAACTGTTTTTT.

This clone occurred once. The V call is TRBV15, the J call TRBJ1-3; 9 bases agree with TRBD1. The CDR3 is 15 amino acids. In germline, CDR1 is LNHNV, CDR2 YYDKDF (reference sequence). V was pared by 0 bases and J by 4 bases, with 1 base of the junction left unmatched. The CDR3 DNA is TGTGCCACCAGCAGAGAGACAGGGGGAGGAAACACCATATATTTT. This codes for CATSRETGGGNTIYF.

The chain recombines TRBV27 with TRBJ2-3; 8 bases agree with TRBD2. The germline V gene has CDR1 MNHEY and CDR2 SMNVEV (reference sequence). The CDR3 has 15 residues. The junction had 6 bases not matched to a gene; V was cut back by 6 bases and J by 1 base. The CDR3 sequence is CASRDQAGGTDTQYF. CDR3 coding DNA: TGTGCCAGCAGGGACCAAGCGGGGGGCACAGATACGCAGTATTTT.

The V call is TRBV29-1, the J call TRBJ2-5, with TRBD1 matching over 9 bases. V lost 3 bases, J lost 7 bases, and 9 bases stayed unmatched. This CDR3 contains 14 residues. Germline-derived CDR1 and CDR2 are SQVTM and ANQGSEA. The CDR3 here is CSVESGTGPGTQYF. CDR3 DNA sequence: TGCAGCGTTGAGTCGGGGACAGGGCCCGGGACCCAGTACTTC.

This chain links TRBV2 with TRBJ2-7; D may be TRBD1 (7 bases). Germline loops: CDR1 SNHLY, CDR2 FYNNEI. This CDR3 spans 13 amino acids. Deletions cut 6 bases from V and 6 bases from J, with 15 bases between. The CDR3 spells CASSQDQGGEQYV. As DNA, the CDR3 is TGTGCCAGCAGCCAAGACCAGGGGGGCGAGCAGTACGTC.

This clone was seen only once. This rearrangement joins TRBV5-1 to TRBJ2-5, with TRBD2 matching 13 bases. The ends lost 4 bases at V and 5 bases at J; junction bases unmatched: 8. CDR1 and CDR2 from the germline V gene are SGHRS and YFSETQ. This CDR3 has 16 amino acids. CDR3 in DNA: TGCGCCAGCAGCCCTGGGACTAGCGGGGTGAGGGAGACCCAGTACTTC. It yields the protein CASSPGTSGVRETQYF.

This chain links TRBV4-1 with TRBJ2-5; no clear D gene. Trimming removed 0 bases from V and 2 bases from J, with 4 bases in between. CDR1 is MGHRA, CDR2 YSYEKL, per germline. The CDR3 length is 13 residues. CDR3 nucleotides: TGCGCCAGCAGCCAAGATCCGCAAGAGACCCAGTACTTC. It specifies CASSQDPQETQYF.

The chain has TRBV27 and TRBJ2-1; 13 nucleotides line up with TRBD2. Germline CDR1 reads MNHEY; CDR2 reads SMNVEV (reference sequence). This CDR3 has 15 amino acids. Unmatched junction bases numbered 4, after V lost 5 bases and J lost 6 bases. The CDR3 spells CASSPGTSGANEQFF. For the CDR3, the DNA is TGTGCCAGCAGTCCAGGGACTAGCGGGGCCAATGAGCAGTTCTTC.

CDR3 nucleotides: TGCGCCAGCAGGGATGGACAGGGTAACTATGGCTACACCTTC. Protein sequence: CASRDGQGNYGYTF. The chain combines TRBV5-1 with TRBJ1-2; 8 nucleotides agree with TRBD1. The trim removed 5 bases at V and 1 base at J, leaving 4 bases unmatched. This CDR3 spans 14 amino acids. CDR1 SGHRS and CDR2 YFSETQ come from the germline V gene.